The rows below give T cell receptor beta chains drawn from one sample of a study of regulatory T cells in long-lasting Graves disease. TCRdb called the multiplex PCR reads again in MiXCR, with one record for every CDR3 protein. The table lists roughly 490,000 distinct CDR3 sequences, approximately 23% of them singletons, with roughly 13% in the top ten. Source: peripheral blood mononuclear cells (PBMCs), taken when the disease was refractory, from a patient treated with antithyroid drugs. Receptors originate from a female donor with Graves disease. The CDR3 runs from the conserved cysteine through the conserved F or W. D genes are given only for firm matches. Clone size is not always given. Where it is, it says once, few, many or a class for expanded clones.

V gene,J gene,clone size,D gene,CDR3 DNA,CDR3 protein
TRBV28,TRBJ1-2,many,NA,TGTGCCAGCACCTTATACAGGGACAATGGCTACACCTTC,CASTLYRDNGYTF
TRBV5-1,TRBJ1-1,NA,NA,TGCGCCAGCAGCTCCGGACCGGCTGAAGCTTTCTTT,CASSSGPAEAFF
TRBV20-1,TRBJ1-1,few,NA,TGCAGTGCTAGGCCCCCCACCAGTGGGGAGTACACTGAAGCTTTCTTT,CSARPPTSGEYTEAFF
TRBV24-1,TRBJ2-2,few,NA,TGTGCCACCAGTGATCCCGACAGGGAGGGCCAGAACACCGGGGAGCTGTTTTTT,CATSDPDREGQNTGELFF
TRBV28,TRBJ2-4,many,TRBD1,TGTGCCAGCAGTTTATTTGGGACAGGGACCAAAAACATTCAGTACTTC,CASSLFGTGTKNIQYF
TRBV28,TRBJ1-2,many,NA,TGTGCCAGCAGTTTCGGGAACTATGGCTACACCTTC,CASSFGNYGYTF
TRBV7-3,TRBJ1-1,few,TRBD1,TGTGCCAGCAGCCCTCAACCCGACAGGGGGGAAGCTTTCTTT,CASSPQPDRGEAFF
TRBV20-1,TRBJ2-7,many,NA,TGCAGTGCTTTAGACCCCGGCAACGGAGGGAACTACGAGCAGTACTTC,CSALDPGNGGNYEQYF
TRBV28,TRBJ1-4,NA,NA,TGTGCCAGCATTCGGGCAGGGGACCGGGAAAAACTGTTTTTT,CASIRAGDREKLFF
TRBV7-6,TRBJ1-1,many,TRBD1,TGTGCCAGCAGCTTGGGGACAGGACCTAGTACGGCTTTCTTT,CASSLGTGPSTAFF
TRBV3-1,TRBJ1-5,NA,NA,TGTGCCAGCAGCCAGGGGGCAGGGGCTGCCTATCAGCCCCAGCATTTT,CASSQGAGAAYQPQHF
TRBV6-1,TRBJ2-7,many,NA,TGTGCCAGCAGGACGGGGTTCCAATCCTACGAGCAGTACTTC,CASRTGFQSYEQYF
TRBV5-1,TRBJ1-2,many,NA,TGCGCCAGCAGTCCCACCGGGACGAATGGCTACACCTTC,CASSPTGTNGYTF
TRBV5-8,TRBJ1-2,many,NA,TGTGCCAGCAGCTCCTCTTTCGGCGGCTACACCTTC,CASSSSFGGYTF
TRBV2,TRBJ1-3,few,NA,TGTGCCAGCAGGACGGGATTCTCTGGAAACACCATATATTTT,CASRTGFSGNTIYF
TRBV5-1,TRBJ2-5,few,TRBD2,TGCGCCAGCACCCCCAGCGGGGGGGCGAGAGAGACCCAGTACTTC,CASTPSGGARETQYF
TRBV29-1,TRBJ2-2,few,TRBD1,TGCAGCGTCTTAGGGACAGGGGGAGCCGGGGAGCTGTTTTTT,CSVLGTGGAGELFF
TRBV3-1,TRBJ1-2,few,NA,TGTGCCAGCAGCCAAGAATCTCGTGGCTATGGCTACACCTTC,CASSQESRGYGYTF
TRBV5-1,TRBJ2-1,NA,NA,TGCGCCAGCAGCCCCGGTGGGCTAGTCTATGAGCAGTTCTTC,CASSPGGLVYEQFF
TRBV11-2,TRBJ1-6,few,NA,TGTGCCAGCAGCCCAGGTCCTTATAATTCACCCCTCCACTTT,CASSPGPYNSPLHF
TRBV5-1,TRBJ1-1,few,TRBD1,TGCGCCAGCAGGACCGGACAGGCCCTGGGAACTGAAGCTTTCTTT,CASRTGQALGTEAFF
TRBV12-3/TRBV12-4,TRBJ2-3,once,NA,TGTGCCACCAAGAAGAGGACGTCTGGCACAGATACGCAGTATTTT,CATKKRTSGTDTQYF
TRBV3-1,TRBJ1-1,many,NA,TGTGCCAGCAGCCAAGTAAGGGGAACTGAAGCTTTCTTT,CASSQVRGTEAFF
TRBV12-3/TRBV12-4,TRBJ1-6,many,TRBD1,TGTGCCAGCAGCCAGGGGGCACTTTATAATTCACCCCTCCACTTT,CASSQGALYNSPLHF
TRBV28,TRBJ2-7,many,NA,TGTGCCAGCAGCCCACCGAACAGGGAATACGAGCAGTACTTC,CASSPPNREYEQYF
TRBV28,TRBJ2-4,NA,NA,TGTGCCAGCAGTCTGCACAGAGGGACGTCGGGGCACATTCAGTACTTC,CASSLHRGTSGHIQYF
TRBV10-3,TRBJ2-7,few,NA,TGTGCCATCAGCACAATTCCGGGACGTACCTACGAGCAGTACTTC,CAISTIPGRTYEQYF
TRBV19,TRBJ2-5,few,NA,TGTGCCAGTACCCAGGGGTTAGGGGAGACCCAGTACTTC,CASTQGLGETQYF
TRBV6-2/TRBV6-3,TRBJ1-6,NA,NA,TGTGCCAGCAGTTACGAGAACAGGCTTTATAATTCACCCCTCCACTTT,CASSYENRLYNSPLHF